A single sample gave rise to the 13 T cell receptor beta chains below, sequenced in a study of cytomegalovirus exposure and HLA in healthy donors. A multiplex PCR was run with 60 Vbeta primers and 13 Jbeta primers. TCRdb's copy holds only in-frame clones and misses some; the assay was immunoSEQ multiplex PCR. The sample records approximately 150,000 clones, around 76% being singletons. The sample consisted of PBMCs. Receptors were obtained from a man in his sixties in good health and CMV-seronegative.

This chain uses TRBV27 with TRBJ2-1; 8 bases fit TRBD2. V lost 0 bases and J lost 4; bases outside the gene matches: 2. The CDR3 covers 15 residues. Germline values: CDR1 MNHEY, CDR2 SMNVEV (reference sequence). The CDR3 sequence: CASSLSLAGYNEQFF. The DNA of the CDR3 is TGTGCCAGCAGTTTATCCCTAGCGGGTTACAATGAGCAGTTCTTC.

The V and J genes are TRBV19 and TRBJ2-2, with D perhaps matching TRBD2 (6 bases). Germline V gene sequence: CDR1 LNHDA, CDR2 SQIVND (reference sequence). The CDR3 is 18 amino acids. With 4 bases removed from V and 4 bases from J, the gap between germline ends came to 22 bases. CDR3 region: CASSREFPGRAGTGELFF. The CDR3 DNA follows: TGTGCCAGTAGTAGAGAGTTCCCGGGGCGAGCGGGCACCGGGGAGCTGTTTTTT.

The chain combines TRBV6-6 with TRBJ2-7; TRBD2 matches 9 bases. The length of the CDR3 is 15 residues. The junction had 9 bases not matched to a gene; V was cut back by 5 bases and J by 4 bases. Germline CDR1 MNHNY, CDR2 SVGAGI (reference sequence). CDR3 sequence reads: CASSVAGGEIYEQYF. DNA for the CDR3: TGTGCCAGCAGTGTCGCGGGAGGGGAGATTTACGAGCAGTACTTC.

V gene TRBV15 combines with J gene TRBJ2-1; 7 bases are a match to TRBD2. The CDR3 is made up of 15 amino acids. Germline values: CDR1 LNHNV, CDR2 YYDKDF (reference sequence). Losses at the gene ends were 2 bases for V and 4 bases for J; bases not matched to a gene: 5. The CDR3 spells CATSRPSGTYNEQFF. The CDR3 DNA reads as TGTGCCACCAGCAGACCTAGCGGAACTTACAATGAGCAGTTCTTC.

The chain is built from TRBV6-5 and TRBJ2-1; no reliable D call. Trimming took 0 bases from V and 0 from J, leaving 9 bases between them. Per germline, CDR1 MNHEY and CDR2 SVGAGI. The CDR3 has 16 residues. The CDR3 nucleotides are TGTGCCAGCAGTTACTCCGGGTTCAGCTCCTACAATGAGCAGTTCTTC. As protein: CASSYSGFSSYNEQFF.

This clone was counted only a few times. The CDR3 sequence is CAWSVGEGSVAADSPLHF. The CDR3 nucleotides read TGTGCCTGGAGTGTGGGGGAGGGATCCGTCGCCGCCGATTCACCCCTCCACTTT. The chain employs TRBV30 and TRBJ1-6; D possibly corresponds to TRBD1 (5 bases). CDR1 and CDR2 (germline): GTSNPN, SVGIG (reference sequence). The CDR3 runs to 18 residues. Trimming left V 0 bases short and J 8 bases short, with 23 bases between. The whole variable domain, filled in from reference TRBV30 and TRBJ1-6, reads SQTIHQWPATLVQPVGSPLSLECTVEGTSNPNLYWYRQAAGRGLQLLFYSVGIGQISSEVPQNLSASRPQDRQFILSSKKLLLSDSGFYLCAWSVGEGSVAADSPLHFGNGTRLTVT.

This clone has only a few counts. This chain links TRBV7-9 with TRBJ1-1; D uncertain. Germline V gene lookup returns CDR1 SEHNR and CDR2 FQNEAQ (reference sequence). The ends were cut back, 7 bases at V and 1 base at J, with 10 bases in the middle. The CDR3 has 13 residues. CDR3 protein: CASNPTGNTEAFF. The CDR3 nucleotides read TGTGCCAGCAACCCGACGGGGAACACTGAAGCTTTCTTT.

The rearrangement links TRBV19 to TRBJ1-5; 7 nucleotides line up with TRBD1. V lost 5 bases, J lost 3 bases, and 10 bases stayed unmatched. This CDR3 is built from 16 residues. Germline CDR1 is LNHDA and CDR2 is SQIVND (reference sequence). CDR3 residues: CASSAQGGGFNQPQHF. CDR3 bases: TGTGCCAGTAGTGCTCAGGGGGGTGGTTTCAATCAGCCCCAGCATTTT.

The rearrangement links TRBV28 to TRBJ1-6; 9 positions match TRBD1. There are 15 residues in the CDR3. Per the germline V gene, CDR1 is MDHEN and CDR2 is SYDVKM. V shed 3 bases, J shed 9 bases, and the junction held 6 bases outside the gene matches. The CDR3 here is CASSFGDRVSSPLHF. The CDR3 region has the DNA TGTGCCAGCAGTTTTGGGGACAGGGTGAGTTCACCCCTCCACTTT.

The V gene is TRBV5-8, the J gene TRBJ1-5, with D perhaps TRBD1 (5 bases). The germline V and J ends were trimmed by 3 bases and 1 base, with 17 bases remaining between them. CDR3 length: 17 amino acids. Germline V lookup: CDR1 SGHTS, CDR2 YDEGEE. In nucleotides, the CDR3 is TGTGCCAGCAGCTGGGAGGGGAGGGAGCGAAGCAATCAGCCCCAGCATTTT. It codes for CASSWEGRERSNQPQHF. The variable domain in full, with the rest retrieved from reference TRBV5-8 and TRBJ1-5, is EAGVTQSPTHLIKTRGQQATLRCSPISGHTSVYWYQQALGLGLQFLLWYDEGEERNRGNFPPRFSGRQFPNYSSELNVNALELEDSALYLCASSWEGRERSNQPQHFGDGTRLSIL.

The chain is built from TRBV7-9 and TRBJ2-2; D not resolved. Trimming cost V 5 bases and J 7 bases, with 11 bases left between them. The CDR3 runs 13 residues. CDR1 and CDR2 (germline): SEHNR, FQNEAQ (reference sequence). Here the CDR3 reads CASSVFSGGELFF. CDR3 in DNA: TGTGCCAGCAGCGTCTTTTCAGGCGGGGAGCTGTTTTTT.

This chain uses TRBV7-9 with TRBJ1-1; D not certain. The germline gives CDR1 SEHNR, CDR2 FQNEAQ (reference sequence). The V and J ends lost 5 bases and 10 bases respectively, with 17 bases between them. CDR3 length: 13 residues. CDR3 sequence reads: CASSLEMAGAAFF. Written as DNA, the CDR3 is TGTGCCAGCAGCCTAGAAATGGCAGGCGCAGCTTTCTTT.

CDR3 loop: CASSPGQGSSNEQFF. The DNA for the CDR3 is TGTGCCAGCAGCCCAGGACAGGGTTCGTCGAATGAGCAGTTCTTC. V is TRBV5-4 and J is TRBJ2-1, with 8 bases fitting TRBD1. With V trimmed by 4 bases and J by 7 bases, 10 bases remained unmatched. Germline CDR1 and CDR2: SGHNT and YYREEE (reference sequence). This CDR3 is built from 15 residues.